This T cell receptor (beta chain) stems from a study of T cell responses to AZD1222 COVID-19 vaccine. Sequenced by immunoSEQ multiplex PCR; TCRdb stores in-frame clones only, minus some. The table shows some 90,000 clones, with 88% occurring only once. CDR3 length: 14 amino acids. Unmatched junction bases numbered 9, after V lost 5 bases and J lost 6 bases. The germline V gene encodes CDR1 SGHTA and CDR2 FQGNSA. The source is an adult in good health. Sequenced here: peripheral blood, sampled on day 0 of AZD1222 vaccination. This chain uses TRBV7-2 with TRBJ1-1, with TRBD1 matching 7 bases. Here the CDR3 reads CASSRDRKNPEAFF. The CDR3 DNA follows: TGTGCCAGCAGCCGGGACAGAAAAAACCCTGAAGCTTTCTTT.